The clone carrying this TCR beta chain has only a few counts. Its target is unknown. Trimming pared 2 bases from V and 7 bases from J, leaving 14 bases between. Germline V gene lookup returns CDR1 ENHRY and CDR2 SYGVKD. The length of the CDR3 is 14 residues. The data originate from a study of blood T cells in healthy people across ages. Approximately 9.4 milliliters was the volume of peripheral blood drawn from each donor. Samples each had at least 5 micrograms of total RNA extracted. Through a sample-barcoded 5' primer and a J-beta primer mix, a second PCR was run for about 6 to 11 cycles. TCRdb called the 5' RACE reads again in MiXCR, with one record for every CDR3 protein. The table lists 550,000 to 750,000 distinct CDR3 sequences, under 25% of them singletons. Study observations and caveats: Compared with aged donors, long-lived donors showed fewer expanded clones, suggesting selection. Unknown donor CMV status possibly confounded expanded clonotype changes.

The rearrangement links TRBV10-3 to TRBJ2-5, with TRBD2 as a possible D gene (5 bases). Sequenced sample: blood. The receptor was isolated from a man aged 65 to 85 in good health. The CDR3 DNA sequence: TGTGCCATCAGTGAGGGGCGAGGGTTGGCGACCCAGTACTTC. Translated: CAISEGRGLATQYF.